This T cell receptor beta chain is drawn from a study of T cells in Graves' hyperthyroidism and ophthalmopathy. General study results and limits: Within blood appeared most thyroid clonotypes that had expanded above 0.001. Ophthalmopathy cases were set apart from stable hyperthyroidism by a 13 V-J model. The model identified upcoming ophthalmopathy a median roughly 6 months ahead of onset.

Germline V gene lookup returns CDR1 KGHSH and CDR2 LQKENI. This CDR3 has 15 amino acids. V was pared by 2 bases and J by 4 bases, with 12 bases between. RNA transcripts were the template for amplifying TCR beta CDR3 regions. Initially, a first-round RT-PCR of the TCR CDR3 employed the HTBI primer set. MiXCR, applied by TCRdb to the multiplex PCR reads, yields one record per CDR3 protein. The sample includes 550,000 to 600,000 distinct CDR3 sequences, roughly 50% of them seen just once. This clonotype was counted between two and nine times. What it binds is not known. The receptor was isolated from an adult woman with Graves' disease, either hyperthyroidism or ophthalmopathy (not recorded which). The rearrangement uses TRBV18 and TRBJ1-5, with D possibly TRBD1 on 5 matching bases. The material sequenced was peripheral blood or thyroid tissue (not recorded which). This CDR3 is CASSPSQGLNQPQHF. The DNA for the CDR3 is TGTGCCAGCTCACCATCCCAGGGACTAAATCAGCCCCAGCATTTT.